The entry that follows covers one T cell receptor (beta chain) sequence. The data were taken from a study of T cell responses to AZD1222 COVID-19 vaccine. The repertoire was sequenced with immunoSEQ multiplex PCR; TCRdb's copy has only in-frame clones and lacks some. In the table there are roughly 120,000 clones, roughly 85% of which are singletons. The germline V and J ends were trimmed by 5 bases and 6 bases, with 7 bases remaining between them. CDR1 and CDR2 from the germline V gene are KGHDR and SFDVKD. This CDR3 contains 12 residues. This chain joins TRBV24-1 and TRBJ2-1; D gene uncertain. The clonotype was recovered from an adult in good health. Specimen: peripheral blood, collected on day 0 of AZD1222 vaccination. The CDR3 reads CATSVGLNEQFF. The CDR3 nucleotides read TGTGCCACCAGTGTAGGTCTCAATGAGCAGTTCTTC.